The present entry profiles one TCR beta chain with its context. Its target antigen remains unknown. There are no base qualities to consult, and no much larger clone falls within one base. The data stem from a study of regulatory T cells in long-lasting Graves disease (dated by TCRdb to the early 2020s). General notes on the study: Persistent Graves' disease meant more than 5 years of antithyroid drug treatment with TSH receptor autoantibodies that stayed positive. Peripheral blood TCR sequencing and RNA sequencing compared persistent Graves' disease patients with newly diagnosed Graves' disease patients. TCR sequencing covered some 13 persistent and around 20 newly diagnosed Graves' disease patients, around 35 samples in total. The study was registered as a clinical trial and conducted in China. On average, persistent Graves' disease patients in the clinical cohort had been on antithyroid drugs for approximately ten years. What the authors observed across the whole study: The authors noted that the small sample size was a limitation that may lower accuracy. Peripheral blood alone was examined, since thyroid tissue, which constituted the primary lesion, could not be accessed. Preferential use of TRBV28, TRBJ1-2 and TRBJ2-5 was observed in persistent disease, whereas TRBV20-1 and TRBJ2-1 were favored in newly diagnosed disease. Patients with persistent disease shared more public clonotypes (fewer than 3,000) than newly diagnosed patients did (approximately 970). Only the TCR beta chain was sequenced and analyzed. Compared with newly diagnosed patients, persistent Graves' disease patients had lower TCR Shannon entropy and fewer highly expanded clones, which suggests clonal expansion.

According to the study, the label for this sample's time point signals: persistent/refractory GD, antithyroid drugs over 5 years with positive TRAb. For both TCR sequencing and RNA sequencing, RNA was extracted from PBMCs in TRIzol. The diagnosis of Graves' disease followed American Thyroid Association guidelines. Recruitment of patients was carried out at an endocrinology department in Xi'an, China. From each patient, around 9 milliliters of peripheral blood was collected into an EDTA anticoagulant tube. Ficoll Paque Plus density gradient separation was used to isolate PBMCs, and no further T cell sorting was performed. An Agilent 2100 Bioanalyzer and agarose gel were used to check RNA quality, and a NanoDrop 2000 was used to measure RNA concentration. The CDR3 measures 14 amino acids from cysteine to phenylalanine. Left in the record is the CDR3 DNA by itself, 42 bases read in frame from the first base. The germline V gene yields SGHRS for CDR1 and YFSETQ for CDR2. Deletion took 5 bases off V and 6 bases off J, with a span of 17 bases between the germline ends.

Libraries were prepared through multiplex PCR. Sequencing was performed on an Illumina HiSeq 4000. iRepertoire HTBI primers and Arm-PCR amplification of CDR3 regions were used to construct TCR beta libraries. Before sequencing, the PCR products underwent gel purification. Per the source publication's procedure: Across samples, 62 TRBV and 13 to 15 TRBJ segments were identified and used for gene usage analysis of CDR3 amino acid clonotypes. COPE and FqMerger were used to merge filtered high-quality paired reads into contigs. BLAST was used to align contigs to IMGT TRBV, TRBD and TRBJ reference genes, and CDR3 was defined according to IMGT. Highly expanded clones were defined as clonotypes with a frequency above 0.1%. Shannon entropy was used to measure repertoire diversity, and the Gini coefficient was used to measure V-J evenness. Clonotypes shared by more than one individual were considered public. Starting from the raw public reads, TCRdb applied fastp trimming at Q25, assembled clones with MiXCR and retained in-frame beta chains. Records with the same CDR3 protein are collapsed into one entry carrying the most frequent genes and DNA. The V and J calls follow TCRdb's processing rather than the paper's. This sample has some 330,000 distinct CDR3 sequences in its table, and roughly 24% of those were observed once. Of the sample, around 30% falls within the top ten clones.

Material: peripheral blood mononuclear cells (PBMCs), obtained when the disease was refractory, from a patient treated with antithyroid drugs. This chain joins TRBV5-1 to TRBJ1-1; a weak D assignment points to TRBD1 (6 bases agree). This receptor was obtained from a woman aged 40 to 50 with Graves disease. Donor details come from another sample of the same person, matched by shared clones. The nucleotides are TGCGCCAGCAGGGATTTCTACAGGGCCCCTGAAGCTTTCTTT. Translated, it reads CASRDFYRAPEAFF.